A single sample is the source of the 9 T cell receptor beta chains below, sequenced in a study of shared clonotypes between healthy human individuals. Sequencing was performed with immunoSEQ multiplex PCR; in TCRdb, only in-frame clones are kept and a portion is missing. Of over 750,000 clones in the sample, around 96% were seen once. CD45RO negativity and positive selection for CCR7 defined naive CD8 cells, a population that excluded terminally differentiated effector memory CD45RA+ cells. What was sequenced was naive CD8+ T cells sorted from blood. The receptors here all came from a man aged 30-40 years in good health.

V and J are TRBV29-1 and TRBJ2-1; 7 nucleotides agree with TRBD1. The CDR3 totals 14 residues. Germline V lookup: CDR1 SQVTM, CDR2 ANQGSEA. With V trimmed by 6 bases and J by 0 bases, 5 bases remained unmatched. The CDR3 protein is CSVGQAFSYNEQFF. The CDR3 nucleotides read TGCAGCGTAGGACAGGCCTTCTCCTACAATGAGCAGTTCTTC.

The chain uses TRBV14 and TRBJ2-5, with 9 bases fitting TRBD2. V trimming: 4 bases; J trimming: 1 base; junction bases outside the gene matches: 7. Germline loops: CDR1 SGHDN, CDR2 FVKESK. The CDR3 is 16 residues long. This CDR3 is CASSPLTSGFQETQYF. The CDR3 region has the DNA TGTGCCAGCAGCCCCCTAACTAGCGGGTTCCAAGAGACCCAGTACTTC.

The chain carries TRBV7-2 and TRBJ2-1; 13 bases match TRBD2. The CDR3 covers 18 residues. Trimming at V came to 5 bases and at J to 1 base, leaving 8 bases not matched to a gene. The germline V gene has CDR1 SGHTA and CDR2 FQGNSA. The CDR3 nucleotides read TGTGCCAGCAGCCCGCTACTAGCGGGAGGGCCTTCCTACAATGAGCAGTTCTTC. Its translation is CASSPLLAGGPSYNEQFF.

J is TRBJ2-6 and V is TRBV19; 12 nucleotides match TRBD1. The CDR3 consists of 16 residues. CDR1 and CDR2 from the germline V gene are LNHDA and SQIVND (reference sequence). J was trimmed by 3 bases and V by 10 bases; bases with no gene match: 7. The CDR3 reads CATAGTGGRGANVLTF. The CDR3 DNA reads as TGTGCCACCGCCGGGACAGGGGGCCGTGGGGCCAACGTCCTGACTTTC.

The V gene is TRBV7-2, the J gene TRBJ2-3, with 12 bases matching TRBD2. With V trimmed by 3 bases and J by 3 bases, 1 base remained unmatched. This CDR3 has 15 amino acids. Looked up from germline, CDR1 is SGHTA and CDR2 is FQGNSA. The chain's CDR3 is CASSLGLAGTDTQYF. The CDR3 nucleotides read TGTGCCAGCAGCTTGGGACTAGCGGGTACAGATACGCAGTATTTT.

The rearrangement uses TRBV7-9 and TRBJ2-1, with no clear D. V was shortened by 3 bases and J by 10 bases, with 10 bases between the two germline ends. Per germline, CDR1 SEHNR and CDR2 FQNEAQ (reference sequence). This CDR3 spans 12 amino acids. CDR3 sequence reads: CASSFERQEQFF. As DNA, the CDR3 is TGTGCCAGCAGCTTTGAGCGACAAGAGCAGTTCTTC.

The chain uses TRBV14 and TRBJ2-1; D might be TRBD1 (6 bases). Germline V gives CDR1 SGHDN, CDR2 FVKESK. V lost 0 bases to trimming and J lost 6 bases, with 12 bases between them. The CDR3 covers 15 residues. CDR3 nucleotides: TGTGCCAGCAGCCAAGAGGCGCAACAGGGCAATGAGCAGTTCTTC. Translation gives CASSQEAQQGNEQFF.

V gene TRBV10-2 combines with J gene TRBJ1-4; 8 nucleotides match TRBD1. J lost 6 bases, V lost 2 bases, and 5 bases had no gene match. CDR1 is WSHSY and CDR2 is SAAADI in the germline V gene. CDR3 size: 15 residues. The CDR3 loop is CASSEAGGLDEKLFF. The CDR3 region has the DNA TGCGCCAGCAGTGAGGCAGGGGGCTTGGATGAAAAACTGTTTTTT.

This rearrangement joins TRBV10-3 to TRBJ2-3; 12 nucleotides agree with TRBD2. The germline V gene encodes CDR1 ENHRY and CDR2 SYGVKD. CDR3 length: 12 residues. Trimming took 11 bases from V and 6 from J; bases not matched to a gene: 3. The CDR3: CASGTSGDTQYF. The DNA for the CDR3 is TGTGCCTCCGGGACTAGCGGGGATACGCAGTATTTT.